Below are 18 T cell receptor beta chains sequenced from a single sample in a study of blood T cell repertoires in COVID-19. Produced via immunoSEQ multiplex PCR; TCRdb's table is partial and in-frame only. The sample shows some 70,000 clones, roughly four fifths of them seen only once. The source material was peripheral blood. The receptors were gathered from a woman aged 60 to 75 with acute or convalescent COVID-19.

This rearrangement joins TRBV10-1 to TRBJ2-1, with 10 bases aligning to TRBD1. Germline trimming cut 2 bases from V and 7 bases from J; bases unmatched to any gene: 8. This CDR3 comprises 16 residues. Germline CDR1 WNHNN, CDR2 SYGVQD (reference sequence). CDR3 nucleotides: TGCGCCAGCAGTGAGGGCGGGACAGGGGCTATTAATGAGCAGTTCTTC. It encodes CASSEGGTGAINEQFF.

CDR3 sequence (DNA): TGTGCCAGCAGAAAACAGGGGGCGCCGGGTGGCTACACCTTC. This translates into CASRKQGAPGGYTF. V gene TRBV28 combines with J gene TRBJ1-2; TRBD1 matches at 9 bases. Looked up from germline, CDR1 is MDHEN and CDR2 is SYDVKM. V shed 6 bases, J shed 7 bases, and the junction held 9 bases outside the gene matches. CDR3 length equals 14 residues.

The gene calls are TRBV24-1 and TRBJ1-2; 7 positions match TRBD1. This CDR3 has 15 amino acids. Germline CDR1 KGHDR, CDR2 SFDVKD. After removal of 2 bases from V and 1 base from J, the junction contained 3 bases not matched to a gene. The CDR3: CATSDSGGGNYGYTF. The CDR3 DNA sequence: TGTGCCACCAGTGATTCAGGGGGAGGTAACTATGGCTACACCTTC.

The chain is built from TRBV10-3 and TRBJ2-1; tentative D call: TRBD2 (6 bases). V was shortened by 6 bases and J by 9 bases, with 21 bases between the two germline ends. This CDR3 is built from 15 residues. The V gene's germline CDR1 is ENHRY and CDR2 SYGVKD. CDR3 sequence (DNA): TGTGCCATCAGCGAGAATCAGGAGGGCCTTCGTGAGCAGTTCTTC. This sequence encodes CAISENQEGLREQFF.

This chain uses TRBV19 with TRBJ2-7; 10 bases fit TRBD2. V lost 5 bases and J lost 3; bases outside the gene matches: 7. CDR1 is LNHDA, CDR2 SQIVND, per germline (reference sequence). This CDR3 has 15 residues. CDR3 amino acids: CASSEASGSFYEQYF. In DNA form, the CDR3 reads TGTGCCAGTAGTGAGGCTAGCGGGAGTTTCTACGAGCAGTACTTC.

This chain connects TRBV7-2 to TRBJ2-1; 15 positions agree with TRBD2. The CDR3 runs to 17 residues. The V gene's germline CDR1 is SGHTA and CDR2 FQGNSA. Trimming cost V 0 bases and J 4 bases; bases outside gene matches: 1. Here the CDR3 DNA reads TGTGCCAGCAGCTTAGCGGGACTAGCGGGGGGTTACAATGAGCAGTTCTTC. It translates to CASSLAGLAGGYNEQFF.

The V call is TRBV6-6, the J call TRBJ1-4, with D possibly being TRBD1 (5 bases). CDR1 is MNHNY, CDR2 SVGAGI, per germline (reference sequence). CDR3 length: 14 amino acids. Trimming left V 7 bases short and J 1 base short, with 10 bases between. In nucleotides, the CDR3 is TGTGCCAGCATCAACCAGGGAACTAATGAAAAACTGTTTTTT. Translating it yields CASINQGTNEKLFF.

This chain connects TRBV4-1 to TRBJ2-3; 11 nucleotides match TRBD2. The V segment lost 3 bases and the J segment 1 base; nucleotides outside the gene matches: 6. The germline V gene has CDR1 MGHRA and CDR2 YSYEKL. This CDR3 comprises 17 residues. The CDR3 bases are TGCGCCAGCAGCCAGGCCCTGACTAGCGGGGGCACAGATACGCAGTATTTT. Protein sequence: CASSQALTSGGTDTQYF.

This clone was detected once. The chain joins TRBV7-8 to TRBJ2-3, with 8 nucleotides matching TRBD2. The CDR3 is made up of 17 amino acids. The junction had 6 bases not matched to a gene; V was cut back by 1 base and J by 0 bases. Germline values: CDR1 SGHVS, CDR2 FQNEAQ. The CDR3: CASSLERGFSSTDTQYF. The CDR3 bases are TGTGCCAGCAGCTTAGAGCGGGGGTTTTCTAGCACAGATACGCAGTATTTT.

Here the CDR3 DNA reads TGTGCCAGTAGTAGCGGGGACAGCACTGGAAACACCATATATTTT. Protein sequence: CASSSGDSTGNTIYF. The chain is built from TRBV19 and TRBJ1-3; 7 nucleotides line up with TRBD1. Germline loops: CDR1 LNHDA, CDR2 SQIVND (reference sequence). J gave up 2 bases and V 4 bases, and 5 bases lay outside the gene matches. This CDR3 spans 15 amino acids.

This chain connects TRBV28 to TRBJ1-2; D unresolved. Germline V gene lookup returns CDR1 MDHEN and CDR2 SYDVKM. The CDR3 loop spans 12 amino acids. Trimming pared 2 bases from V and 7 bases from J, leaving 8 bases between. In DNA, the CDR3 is TGTGCCAGCAGTTTACGCGTCCCTGGCTACACCTTC. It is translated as CASSLRVPGYTF.

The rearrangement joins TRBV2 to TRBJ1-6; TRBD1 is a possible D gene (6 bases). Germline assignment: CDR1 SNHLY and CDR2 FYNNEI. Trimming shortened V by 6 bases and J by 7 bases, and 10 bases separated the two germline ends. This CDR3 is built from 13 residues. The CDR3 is CASRGQWNSPLHF. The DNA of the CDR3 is TGTGCCAGCAGAGGACAGTGGAATTCACCCCTCCACTTT.

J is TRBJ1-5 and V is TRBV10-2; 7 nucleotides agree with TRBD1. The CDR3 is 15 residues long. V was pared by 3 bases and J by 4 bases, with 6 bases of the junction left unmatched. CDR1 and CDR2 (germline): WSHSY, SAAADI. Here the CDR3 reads CASSESGTANQPQHF. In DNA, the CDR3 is TGCGCCAGCAGTGAATCGGGGACAGCGAATCAGCCCCAGCATTTT.

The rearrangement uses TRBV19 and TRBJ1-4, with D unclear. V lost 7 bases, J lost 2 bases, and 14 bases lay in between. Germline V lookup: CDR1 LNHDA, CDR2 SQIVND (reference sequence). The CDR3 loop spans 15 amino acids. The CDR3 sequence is CASKPTAGTNEKLFF. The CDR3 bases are TGTGCCAGTAAACCAACGGCAGGCACTAATGAAAAACTGTTTTTT.

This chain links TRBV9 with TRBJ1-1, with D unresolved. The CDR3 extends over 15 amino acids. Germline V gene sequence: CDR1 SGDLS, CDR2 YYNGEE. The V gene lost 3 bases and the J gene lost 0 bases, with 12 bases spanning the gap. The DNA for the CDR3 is TGTGCCAGCAGCGCCCAACAGAGTTTGAACACTGAAGCTTTCTTT. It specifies CASSAQQSLNTEAFF.

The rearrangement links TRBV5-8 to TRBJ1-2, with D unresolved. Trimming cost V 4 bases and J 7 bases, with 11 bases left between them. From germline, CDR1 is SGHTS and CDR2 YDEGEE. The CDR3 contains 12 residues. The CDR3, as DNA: TGTGCCAGCAGCGAGGATGAGGGTGGCTACACCTTC. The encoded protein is CASSEDEGGYTF.

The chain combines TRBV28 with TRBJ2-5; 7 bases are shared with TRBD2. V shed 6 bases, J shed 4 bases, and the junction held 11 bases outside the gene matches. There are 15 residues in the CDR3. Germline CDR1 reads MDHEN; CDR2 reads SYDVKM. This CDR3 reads CASSSPLAGRETQYF. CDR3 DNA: TGTGCCAGCAGCTCCCCTTTAGCGGGTAGAGAGACCCAGTACTTC.

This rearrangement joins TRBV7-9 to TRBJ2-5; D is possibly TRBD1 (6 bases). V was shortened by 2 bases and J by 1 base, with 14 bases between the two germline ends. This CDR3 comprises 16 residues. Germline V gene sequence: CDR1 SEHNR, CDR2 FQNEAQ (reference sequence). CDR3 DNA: TGTGCCAGCAGCTTAATGGGGGACATAAGCCAAGAGACCCAGTACTTC. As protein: CASSLMGDISQETQYF.